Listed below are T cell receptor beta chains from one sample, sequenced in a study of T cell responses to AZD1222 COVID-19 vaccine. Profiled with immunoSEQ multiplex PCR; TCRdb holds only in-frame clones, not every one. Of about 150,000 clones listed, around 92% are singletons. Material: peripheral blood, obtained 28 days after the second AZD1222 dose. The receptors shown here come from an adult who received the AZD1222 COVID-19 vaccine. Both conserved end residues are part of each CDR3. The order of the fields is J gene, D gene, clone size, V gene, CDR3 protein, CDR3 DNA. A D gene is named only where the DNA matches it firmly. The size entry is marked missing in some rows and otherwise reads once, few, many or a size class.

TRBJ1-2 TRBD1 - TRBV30 CAWRETGIFYGYTF TGTGCCTGGAGAGAGACAGGGATATTCTATGGCTACACCTTC
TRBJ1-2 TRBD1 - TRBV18 CASSPPGQGYYGYTF TGTGCCAGCTCACCCCCGGGACAGGGCTACTATGGCTACACCTTC
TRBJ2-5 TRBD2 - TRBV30 CAWTSGRAWETQYF TGTGCCTGGACTAGCGGGAGGGCCTGGGAGACCCAGTACTTC
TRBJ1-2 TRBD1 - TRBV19 CASRGQDNYGYTF TGTGCCAGCAGGGGACAGGATAACTATGGCTACACCTTC
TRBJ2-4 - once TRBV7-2 CASSLGTTLAKNIQYF TGTGCCAGCAGCTTAGGGACAACCCTAGCCAAAAACATTCAGTACTTC
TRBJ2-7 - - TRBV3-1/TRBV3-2 CASSLGTPLRGYEQYF TGTGCCAGCAGCCTCGGGACACCCCTGAGAGGCTACGAGCAGTACTTC
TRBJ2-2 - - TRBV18 CASSPYPEGSGTGELFF TGTGCCAGCTCACCGTACCCGGAGGGCTCGGGTACCGGGGAGCTGTTTTTT
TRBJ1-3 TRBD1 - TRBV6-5 CASSQGDPGNTIYF TGTGCCAGTTCCCAGGGGGATCCTGGAAACACCATATATTTT
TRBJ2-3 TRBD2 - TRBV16 CASSQFLAGLSSTDTQYF TGTGCCAGCAGCCAGTTCCTAGCGGGATTATCAAGCACAGATACGCAGTATTTT
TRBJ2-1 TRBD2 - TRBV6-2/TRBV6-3 CASSPSGRETYNEQFF TGTGCCAGCAGTCCCAGCGGGAGAGAGACCTACAATGAGCAGTTCTTC